Shown below are 18 T cell receptor beta chains from a single sample sequenced in a study of blood T cell repertoires in COVID-19. Sequenced by immunoSEQ multiplex PCR; TCRdb stores in-frame clones only, minus some. In the table there are some 73,000 clones, 82% of which are singletons. The sample was peripheral blood. All receptors derive from a woman aged 60-75 years with acute or convalescent COVID-19.

The chain joins TRBV4-2 to TRBJ1-4; D possibly corresponds to TRBD1 (6 bases). Looked up from germline, CDR1 is LGHNA and CDR2 is YNFKEQ. Between the trimmed V and J ends, which lost 3 bases and 0 bases, there was a span of 14 bases. This CDR3 is 17 amino acids long. The CDR3 DNA sequence: TGTGCCAGCAGCCAGGACAGTAACCTTGCAACTAATGAAAAACTGTTTTTT. Translation gives CASSQDSNLATNEKLFF.

The chain links TRBV5-1 to TRBJ2-3; 9 bases agree with TRBD2. The CDR3 is 16 amino acids. Germline CDR1 reads SGHRS; CDR2 reads YFSETQ. Trimming removed 6 bases from V and 2 bases from J; junction bases left unmatched: 10. The CDR3 loop is CASTLGASGNTDTQYF. CDR3 nucleotide sequence: TGCGCCAGCACCCTTGGGGCTAGCGGGAACACAGATACGCAGTATTTT.

V and J are TRBV2 and TRBJ1-2; D gene ambiguous. The germline CDR1 and CDR2 sequences are SNHLY and FYNNEI. V was pared by 6 bases and J by 4 bases, with 12 bases between. This CDR3 has 13 amino acids. The DNA for the CDR3 is TGTGCCAGCAGGCTGGAGGGTTCCTATGGCTACACCTTC. This codes for CASRLEGSYGYTF.

Here the CDR3 reads CASSLRGGPVETQYF. Here the CDR3 DNA reads TGTGCCAGCAGCCTGAGGGGGGGACCGGTAGAGACCCAGTACTTC. The chain links TRBV9 to TRBJ2-5, with a possible D match to TRBD2 (7 bases). CDR3 size: 15 residues. In germline, CDR1 is SGDLS, CDR2 YYNGEE. Trimming shortened V by 4 bases and J by 4 bases, and 17 bases separated the two germline ends.

The rearrangement joins TRBV6-1 to TRBJ1-5; 7 nucleotides match TRBD1. Germline V gene data show CDR1 as MNHNS and CDR2 as SASEGT. The CDR3 runs 16 residues. With V trimmed by 2 bases and J by 5 bases, 9 bases remained unmatched. This CDR3 is CASSEPPGQSDQPQHF. CDR3 DNA: TGTGCCAGCAGTGAACCCCCGGGACAGTCTGATCAGCCCCAGCATTTT.

The CDR3 sequence: CASSHPLAGHNEQFF. The CDR3 nucleotides read TGTGCCAGCAGCCACCCCCTAGCGGGGCACAATGAGCAGTTCTTC. The V gene is TRBV3-1 (or the pseudogene TRBV3-2), the J gene TRBJ2-1; 9 nucleotides match TRBD2. Trimming took 3 bases from V and 5 from J; bases not matched to a gene: 5. The germline V gene has CDR1 LGHDT and CDR2 YNNKEL (reference sequence). CDR3 size: 15 residues.

The V gene is TRBV6-1, the J gene TRBJ2-5, with a weak D call TRBD2 (7 bases). In germline, CDR1 is MNHNS, CDR2 SASEGT. This CDR3 region has 14 residues. V shed 3 bases and J shed 5 bases, with 13 bases lying between them. As DNA, the CDR3 is TGTGCCAGCAGTGACGCGGGGGCCGGGGAGACCCAGTACTTC. Residues: CASSDAGAGETQYF.

The chain couples TRBV12-3 or TRBV12-4 to TRBJ2-5, with D uncertain. The V end was cut by 4 bases, the J end by 1 base, with 7 bases between. This CDR3 has 13 residues. CDR3 in amino acids: CASSSDSQETQYF. The CDR3 DNA is TGTGCCAGCAGTTCCGACTCCCAAGAGACCCAGTACTTC.

This chain connects TRBV9 to TRBJ2-1, with 7 bases that match TRBD1. The CDR3 spans 13 residues. Germline loops: CDR1 SGDLS, CDR2 YYNGEE. The V segment lost 3 bases and the J segment 9 bases; nucleotides outside the gene matches: 6. The CDR3 spells CASSALTGAEQFF. CDR3 bases: TGTGCCAGCAGCGCCCTTACAGGGGCTGAGCAGTTCTTC.

The gene calls are TRBV6-6 and TRBJ2-3; TRBD2 aligns across 7 bases. V lost 6 bases to trimming and J lost 8 bases; unmatched junction nucleotides: 8. Germline V CDR1 and CDR2: MNHNY, SVGAGI (reference sequence). This CDR3 contains 13 residues. CDR3 nucleotide sequence: TGTGCCAGCAGGAAACTCAGGGAGGGTACGCAGTATTTT. Its translation: CASRKLREGTQYF.

This clone was found once. The gene calls are TRBV20-1 and TRBJ1-2; D is ambiguous. The CDR3 is 10 residues long. The germline V and J ends were trimmed by 5 bases and 8 bases, with 9 bases remaining between them. The V gene's germline CDR1 is DFQATT and CDR2 SNEGSKA (reference sequence). The CDR3 nucleotides are TGCAGTGCTGGGAGGTGGGGCTACACCTTC. It is translated as CSAGRWGYTF.

Written as DNA, the CDR3 is TGTGCCACCGCCTCGGAGGGGTATGGCTACACCTTC. Translating it yields CATASEGYGYTF. The V call is TRBV10-3, the J call TRBJ1-2; possible D gene TRBD1, 5 bases. The V end was cut by 10 bases, the J end by 5 bases, with 14 bases between. The length of the CDR3 is 12 residues. In germline, CDR1 is ENHRY, CDR2 SYGVKD.

The chain employs TRBV6-4 and TRBJ2-7; tentatively, D is TRBD2 (5 bases). Looked up from germline, CDR1 is MRHNA and CDR2 is SNTAGT. Deletions cut 3 bases from V and 7 bases from J, with 13 bases between. The CDR3 extends over 13 amino acids. CDR3 nucleotides: TGTGCCAGCAGTGAAGTCGGTGGGAGTGAGCAGTACTTC. As protein: CASSEVGGSEQYF.

The chain joins TRBV28 to TRBJ1-2; TRBD1 agrees at 8 bases. V lost 8 bases to trimming and J lost 4 bases; unmatched junction nucleotides: 12. CDR1 is MDHEN and CDR2 is SYDVKM in the germline V gene. This CDR3 has 15 amino acids. The chain's CDR3 is CASAQDRRGLYGYTF. The CDR3 bases are TGTGCCAGCGCCCAGGATCGCAGGGGGCTCTATGGCTACACCTTC.

CDR3 DNA sequence: TGTGCCAGCAGCCAATATCTGAACACTGAAGCTTTCTTT. Encoded protein: CASSQYLNTEAFF. V usage is TRBV14 and J usage is TRBJ1-1; no reliable D call. This CDR3 contains 13 residues. Germline CDR1 reads SGHDN; CDR2 reads FVKESK. V lost 2 bases to trimming and J lost 0 bases, with 4 bases between them.

This clone was seen just once. The J gene is TRBJ1-2, the V gene TRBV3-1 (or the pseudogene TRBV3-2), with D possibly being TRBD1 (6 bases). This CDR3 is 15 amino acids long. Germline V CDR1 and CDR2: LGHDT, YNNKEL (reference sequence). The V end was cut by 1 base, the J end by 8 bases, with 17 bases between. CDR3: CASSQAVSGVEGYTF. The CDR3 bases are TGTGCCAGCAGCCAAGCGGTCTCAGGGGTTGAAGGCTACACCTTC.

This chain joins TRBV24-1 and TRBJ2-5; possible D gene TRBD2, 7 bases. The CDR3 has 17 amino acids. Germline-derived CDR1 and CDR2 are KGHDR and SFDVKD. The V end was cut by 5 bases, the J end by 4 bases, with 22 bases between. CDR3 amino acids: CATSGPGRGDGGETQYF. The CDR3 DNA is TGTGCCACCAGTGGTCCTGGGAGGGGGGACGGCGGAGAGACCCAGTACTTC.

The rearrangement uses TRBV6-1 and TRBJ2-1; a weak D match, TRBD2 (6 bases). CDR1 and CDR2 (germline): MNHNS, SASEGT. V shed 3 bases and J shed 8 bases, with 14 bases lying between them. This CDR3 region has 14 residues. The DNA for the CDR3 is TGTGCCAGCAGTGAGCACACTAGCAGCCATGAGCAGTTCTTC. It encodes CASSEHTSSHEQFF.